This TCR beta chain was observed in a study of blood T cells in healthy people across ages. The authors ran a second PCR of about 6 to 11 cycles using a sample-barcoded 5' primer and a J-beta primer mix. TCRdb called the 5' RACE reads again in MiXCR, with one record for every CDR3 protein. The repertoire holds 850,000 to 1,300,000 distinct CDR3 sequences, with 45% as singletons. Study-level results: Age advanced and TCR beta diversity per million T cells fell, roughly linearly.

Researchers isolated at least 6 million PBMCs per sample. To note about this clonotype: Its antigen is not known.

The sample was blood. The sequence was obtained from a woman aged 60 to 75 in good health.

The CDR3 is CASIFQGESYGYTF. The CDR3 DNA reads as TGTGCCAGCATTTTCCAGGGGGAGTCCTATGGCTACACCTTC. This chain joins TRBV28 and TRBJ1-2; 7 bases map to TRBD1. Trimming took 7 bases from V and 4 from J; bases not matched to a gene: 9. The CDR3 covers 14 residues. Germline loops: CDR1 MDHEN, CDR2 SYDVKM.